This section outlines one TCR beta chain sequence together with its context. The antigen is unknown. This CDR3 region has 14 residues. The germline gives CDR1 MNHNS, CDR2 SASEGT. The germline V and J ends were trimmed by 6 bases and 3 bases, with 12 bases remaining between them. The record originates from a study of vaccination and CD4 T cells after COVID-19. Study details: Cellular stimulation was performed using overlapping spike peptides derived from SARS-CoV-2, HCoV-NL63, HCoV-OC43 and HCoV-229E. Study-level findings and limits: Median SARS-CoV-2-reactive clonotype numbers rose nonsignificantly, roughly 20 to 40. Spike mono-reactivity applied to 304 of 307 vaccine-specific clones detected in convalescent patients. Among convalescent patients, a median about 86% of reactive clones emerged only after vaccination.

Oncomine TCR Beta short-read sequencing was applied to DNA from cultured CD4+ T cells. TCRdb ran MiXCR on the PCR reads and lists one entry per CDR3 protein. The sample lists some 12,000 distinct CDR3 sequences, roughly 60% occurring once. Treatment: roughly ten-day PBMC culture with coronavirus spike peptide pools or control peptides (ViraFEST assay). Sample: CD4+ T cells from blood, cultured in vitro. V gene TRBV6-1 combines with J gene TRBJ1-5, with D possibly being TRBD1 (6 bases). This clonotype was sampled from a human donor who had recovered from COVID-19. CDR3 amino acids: CASRPDSTNQPQHF. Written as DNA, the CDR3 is TGTGCCAGCAGGCCGGACAGTACCAATCAGCCCCAGCATTTT.